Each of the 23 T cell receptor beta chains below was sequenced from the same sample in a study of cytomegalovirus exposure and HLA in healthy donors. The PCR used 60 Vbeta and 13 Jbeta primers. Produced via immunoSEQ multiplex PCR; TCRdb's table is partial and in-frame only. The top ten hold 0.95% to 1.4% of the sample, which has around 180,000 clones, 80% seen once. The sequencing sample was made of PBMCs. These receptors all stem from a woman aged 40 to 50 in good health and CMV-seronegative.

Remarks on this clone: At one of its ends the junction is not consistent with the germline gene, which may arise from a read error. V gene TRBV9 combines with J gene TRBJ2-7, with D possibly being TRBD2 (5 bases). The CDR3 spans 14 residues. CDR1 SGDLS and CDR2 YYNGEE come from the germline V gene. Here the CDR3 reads CASSVEVDSHEQYF. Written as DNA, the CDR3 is TGTGCCAGCAGCGTAGAAGTGGACTCCCACGAGCAGTACTTC.

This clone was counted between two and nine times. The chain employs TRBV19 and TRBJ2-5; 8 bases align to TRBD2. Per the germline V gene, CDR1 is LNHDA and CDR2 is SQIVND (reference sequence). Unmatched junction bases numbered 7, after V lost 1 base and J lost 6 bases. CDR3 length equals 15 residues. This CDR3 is CASSIAASGQQTQYF. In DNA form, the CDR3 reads TGTGCCAGTAGTATAGCGGCTAGCGGGCAACAGACCCAGTACTTC.

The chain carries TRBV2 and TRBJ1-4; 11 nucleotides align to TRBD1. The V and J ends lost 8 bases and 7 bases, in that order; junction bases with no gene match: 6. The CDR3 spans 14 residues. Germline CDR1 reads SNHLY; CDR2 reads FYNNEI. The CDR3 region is CASRTGGAFEKLFF. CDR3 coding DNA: TGTGCCAGCCGGACAGGGGGCGCCTTTGAAAAACTGTTTTTT.

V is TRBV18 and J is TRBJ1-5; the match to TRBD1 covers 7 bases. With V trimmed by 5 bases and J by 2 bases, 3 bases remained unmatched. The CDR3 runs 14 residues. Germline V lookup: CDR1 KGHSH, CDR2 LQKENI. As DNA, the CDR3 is TGTGCCAGCTCAGGGGGGACAGGCAATCAGCCCCAGCATTTT. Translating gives CASSGGTGNQPQHF. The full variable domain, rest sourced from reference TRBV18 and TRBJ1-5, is NAGVMQNPRHLVRRRGQEARLRCSPMKGHSHVYWYRQLPEEGLKFMVYLQKENIIDESGMPKERFSAEFPKEGPSILRIQQVVRGDSAAYFCASSGGTGNQPQHFGDGTRLSIL.

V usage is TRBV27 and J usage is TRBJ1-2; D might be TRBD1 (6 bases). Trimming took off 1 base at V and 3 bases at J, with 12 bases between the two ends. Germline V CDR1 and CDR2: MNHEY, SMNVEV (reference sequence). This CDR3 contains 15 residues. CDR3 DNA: TGTGCCAGCAGTTTATTTCTGGGGGCCGACTATGGCTACACCTTC. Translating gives CASSLFLGADYGYTF.

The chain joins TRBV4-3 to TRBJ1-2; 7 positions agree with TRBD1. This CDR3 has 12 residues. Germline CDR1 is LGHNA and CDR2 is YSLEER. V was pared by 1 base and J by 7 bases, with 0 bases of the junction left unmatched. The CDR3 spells CASSQGTGGYTF. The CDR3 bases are TGCGCCAGCAGCCAAGGGACAGGTGGCTACACCTTC.

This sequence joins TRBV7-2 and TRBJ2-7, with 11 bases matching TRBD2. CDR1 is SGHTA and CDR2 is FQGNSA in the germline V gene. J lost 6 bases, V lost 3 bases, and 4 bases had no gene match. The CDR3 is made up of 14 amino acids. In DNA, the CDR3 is TGTGCCAGCAGCTTCTCCGGACTAGCGGGCGAGCAGTACTTC. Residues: CASSFSGLAGEQYF.

The CDR3 reads CASSVTGAGTDTQYF. CDR3 nucleotide sequence: TGTGCCAGCAGCGTAACTGGGGCTGGCACAGATACGCAGTATTTT. This chain uses TRBV9 with TRBJ2-3; TRBD1 might be the D (5 bases). This CDR3 has 15 amino acids. Germline V gives CDR1 SGDLS, CDR2 YYNGEE. V lost 1 base to trimming and J lost 1 base, with 10 bases between them.

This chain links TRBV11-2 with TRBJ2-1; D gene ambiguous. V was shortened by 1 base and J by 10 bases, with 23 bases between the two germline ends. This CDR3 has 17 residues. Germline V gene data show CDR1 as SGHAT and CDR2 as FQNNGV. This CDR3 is CASSLGSPPYTTSEQFF. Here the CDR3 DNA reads TGTGCCAGCAGCTTAGGGAGTCCACCCTACACTACTTCGGAGCAGTTCTTC.

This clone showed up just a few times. CDR3 sequence reads: CASSLDGGQGSSEQYF. CDR3 nucleotides: TGTGCCAGCAGCTTAGACGGCGGACAGGGGTCATCCGAGCAGTACTTC. The chain recombines TRBV13 with TRBJ2-7; 9 nucleotides match TRBD1. Germline assignment: CDR1 PRHDT and CDR2 FYEKMQ (reference sequence). This CDR3 is built from 16 residues. V was pared by 1 base and J by 6 bases, with 10 bases of the junction left unmatched.

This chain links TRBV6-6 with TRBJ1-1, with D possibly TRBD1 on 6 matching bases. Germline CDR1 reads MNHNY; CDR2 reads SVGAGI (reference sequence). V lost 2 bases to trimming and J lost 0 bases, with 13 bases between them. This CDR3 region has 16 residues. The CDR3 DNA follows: TGTGCCAGCAGTTACGGGGGCAACTACTTGAACACTGAAGCTTTCTTT. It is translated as CASSYGGNYLNTEAFF.

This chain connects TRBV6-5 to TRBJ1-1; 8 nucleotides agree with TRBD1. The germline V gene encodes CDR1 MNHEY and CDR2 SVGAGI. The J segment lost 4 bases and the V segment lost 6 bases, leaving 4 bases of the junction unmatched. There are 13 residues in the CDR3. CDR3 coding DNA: TGTGCCAGCAGAGGACAGGGATTCACTGAAGCTTTCTTT. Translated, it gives CASRGQGFTEAFF.

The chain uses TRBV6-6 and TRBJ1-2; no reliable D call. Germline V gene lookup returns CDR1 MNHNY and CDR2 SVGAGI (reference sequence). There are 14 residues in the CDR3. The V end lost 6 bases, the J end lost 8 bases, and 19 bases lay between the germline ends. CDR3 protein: CASSPAGGSGGYTF. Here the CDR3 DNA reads TGTGCCAGCAGCCCCGCGGGTGGGTCTGGGGGCTACACCTTC.

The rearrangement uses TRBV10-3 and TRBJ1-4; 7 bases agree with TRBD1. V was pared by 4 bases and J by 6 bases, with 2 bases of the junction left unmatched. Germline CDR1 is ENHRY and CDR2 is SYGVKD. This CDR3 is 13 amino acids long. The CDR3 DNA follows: TGTGCCATCAGTGGAGGGGGCGATGAAAAACTGTTTTTT. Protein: CAISGGGDEKLFF.

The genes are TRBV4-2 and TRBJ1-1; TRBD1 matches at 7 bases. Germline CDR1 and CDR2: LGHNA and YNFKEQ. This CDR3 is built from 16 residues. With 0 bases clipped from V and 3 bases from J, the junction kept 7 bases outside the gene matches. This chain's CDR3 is CASSQEGGIGDTEAFF. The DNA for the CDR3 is TGTGCCAGCAGCCAAGAAGGGGGCATAGGGGACACTGAAGCTTTCTTT.

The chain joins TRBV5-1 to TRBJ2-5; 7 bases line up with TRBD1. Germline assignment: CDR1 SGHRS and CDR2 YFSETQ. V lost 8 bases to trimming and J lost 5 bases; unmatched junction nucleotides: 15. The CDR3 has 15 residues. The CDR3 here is CARTGVLGPLETQYF. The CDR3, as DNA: TGCGCCAGAACAGGGGTTTTGGGACCCTTGGAGACCCAGTACTTC.

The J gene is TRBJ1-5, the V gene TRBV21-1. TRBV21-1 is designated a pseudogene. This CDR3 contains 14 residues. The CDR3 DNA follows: TGTGCCAGCAGTAAAAGGGGGGGAAATCAGCCCCAGCATTTT. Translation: CASSKRGGNQPQHF.

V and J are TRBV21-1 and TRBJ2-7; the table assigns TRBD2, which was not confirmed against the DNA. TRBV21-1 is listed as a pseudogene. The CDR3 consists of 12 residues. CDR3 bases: TGTGCCAGCAGCAAGCAAGGGCGGGAGCAGTACGTC. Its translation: CASSKQGREQYV.

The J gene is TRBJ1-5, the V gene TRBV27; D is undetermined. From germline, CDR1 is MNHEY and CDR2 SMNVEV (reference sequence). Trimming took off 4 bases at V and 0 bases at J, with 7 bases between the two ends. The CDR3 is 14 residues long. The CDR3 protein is CASSSQNSNQPQHF. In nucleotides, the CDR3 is TGTGCCAGCAGTTCACAGAATAGCAATCAGCCCCAGCATTTT.

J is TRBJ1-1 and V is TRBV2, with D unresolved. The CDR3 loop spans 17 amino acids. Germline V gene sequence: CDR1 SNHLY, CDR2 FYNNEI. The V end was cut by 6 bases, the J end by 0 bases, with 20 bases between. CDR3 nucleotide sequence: TGTGCCAGCAGGGGCACGGGAGGACCCCTCATGAACACTGAAGCTTTCTTT. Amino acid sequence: CASRGTGGPLMNTEAFF.

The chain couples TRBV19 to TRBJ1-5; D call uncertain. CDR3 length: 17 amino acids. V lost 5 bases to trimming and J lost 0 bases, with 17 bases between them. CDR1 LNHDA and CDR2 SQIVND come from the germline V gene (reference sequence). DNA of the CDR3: TGTGCCAGTAGTTCAGAACCTGCGGGGATTAGCAATCAGCCCCAGCATTTT. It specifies CASSSEPAGISNQPQHF.

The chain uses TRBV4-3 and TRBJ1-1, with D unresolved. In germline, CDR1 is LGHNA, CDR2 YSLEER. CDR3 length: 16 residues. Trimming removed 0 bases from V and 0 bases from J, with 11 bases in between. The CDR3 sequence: CASSQERATLNTEAFF. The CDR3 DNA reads TGCGCCAGCAGCCAAGAGAGGGCCACCCTGAACACTGAAGCTTTCTTT.

The CDR3 nucleotides are TGTGCCAGCAGCCTAAGCGGGCCTAATGAAAAACTGTTTTTT. Its translation: CASSLSGPNEKLFF. The chain links TRBV7-8 to TRBJ1-4, with no clear D. CDR3 size: 14 residues. The germline V and J ends were trimmed by 5 bases and 3 bases, with 10 bases remaining between them. Germline CDR1 reads SGHVS; CDR2 reads FQNEAQ.